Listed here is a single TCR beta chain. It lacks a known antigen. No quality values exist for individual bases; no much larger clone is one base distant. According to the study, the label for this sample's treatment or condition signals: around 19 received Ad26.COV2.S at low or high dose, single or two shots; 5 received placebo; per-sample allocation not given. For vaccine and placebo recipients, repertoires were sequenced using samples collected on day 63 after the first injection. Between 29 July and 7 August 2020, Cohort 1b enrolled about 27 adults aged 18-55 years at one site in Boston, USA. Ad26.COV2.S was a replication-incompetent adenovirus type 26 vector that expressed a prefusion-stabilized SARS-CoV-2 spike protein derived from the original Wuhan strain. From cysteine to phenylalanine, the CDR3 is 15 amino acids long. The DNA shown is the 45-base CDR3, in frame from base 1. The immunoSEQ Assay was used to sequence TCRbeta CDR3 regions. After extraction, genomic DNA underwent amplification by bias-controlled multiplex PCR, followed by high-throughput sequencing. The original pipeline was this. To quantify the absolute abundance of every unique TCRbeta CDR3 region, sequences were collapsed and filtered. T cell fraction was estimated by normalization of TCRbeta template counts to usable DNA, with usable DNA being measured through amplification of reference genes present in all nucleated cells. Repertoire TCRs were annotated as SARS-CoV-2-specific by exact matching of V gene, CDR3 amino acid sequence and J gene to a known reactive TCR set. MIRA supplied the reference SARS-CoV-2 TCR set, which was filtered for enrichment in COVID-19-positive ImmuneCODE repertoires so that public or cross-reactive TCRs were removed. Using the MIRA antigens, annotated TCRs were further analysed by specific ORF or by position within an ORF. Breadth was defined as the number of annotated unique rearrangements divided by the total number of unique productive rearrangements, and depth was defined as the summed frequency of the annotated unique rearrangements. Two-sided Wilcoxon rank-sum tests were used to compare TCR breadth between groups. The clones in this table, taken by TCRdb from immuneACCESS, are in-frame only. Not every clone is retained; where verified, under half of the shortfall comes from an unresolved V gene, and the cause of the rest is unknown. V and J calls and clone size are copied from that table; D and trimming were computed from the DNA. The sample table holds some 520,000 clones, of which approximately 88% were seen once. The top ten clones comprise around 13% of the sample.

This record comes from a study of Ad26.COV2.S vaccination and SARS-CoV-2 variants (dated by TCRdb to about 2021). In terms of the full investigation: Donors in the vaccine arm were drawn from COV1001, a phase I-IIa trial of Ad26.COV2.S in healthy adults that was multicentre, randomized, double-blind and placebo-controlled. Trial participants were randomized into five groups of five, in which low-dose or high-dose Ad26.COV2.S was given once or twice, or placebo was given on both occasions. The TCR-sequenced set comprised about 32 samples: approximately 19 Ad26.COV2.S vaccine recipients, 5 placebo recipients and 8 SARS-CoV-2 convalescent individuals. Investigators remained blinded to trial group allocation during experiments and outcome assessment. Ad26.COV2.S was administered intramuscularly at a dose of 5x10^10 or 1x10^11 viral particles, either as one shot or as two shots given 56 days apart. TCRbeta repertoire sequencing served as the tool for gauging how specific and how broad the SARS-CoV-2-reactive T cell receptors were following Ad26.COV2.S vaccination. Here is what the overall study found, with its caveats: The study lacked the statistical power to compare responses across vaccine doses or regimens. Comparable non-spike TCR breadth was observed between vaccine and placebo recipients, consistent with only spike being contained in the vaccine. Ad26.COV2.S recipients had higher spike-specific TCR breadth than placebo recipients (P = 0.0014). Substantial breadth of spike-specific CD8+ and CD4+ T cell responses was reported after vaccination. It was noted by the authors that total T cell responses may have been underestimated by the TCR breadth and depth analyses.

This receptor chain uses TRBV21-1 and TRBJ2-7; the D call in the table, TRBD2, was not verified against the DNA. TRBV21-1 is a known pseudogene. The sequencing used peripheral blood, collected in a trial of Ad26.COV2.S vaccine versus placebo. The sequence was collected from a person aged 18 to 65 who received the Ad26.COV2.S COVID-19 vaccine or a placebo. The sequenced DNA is TGTGCCTCTGTCACCTCCGGGTCTAAAACCTACGAGCAGTACTTC. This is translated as CASVTSGSKTYEQYF.